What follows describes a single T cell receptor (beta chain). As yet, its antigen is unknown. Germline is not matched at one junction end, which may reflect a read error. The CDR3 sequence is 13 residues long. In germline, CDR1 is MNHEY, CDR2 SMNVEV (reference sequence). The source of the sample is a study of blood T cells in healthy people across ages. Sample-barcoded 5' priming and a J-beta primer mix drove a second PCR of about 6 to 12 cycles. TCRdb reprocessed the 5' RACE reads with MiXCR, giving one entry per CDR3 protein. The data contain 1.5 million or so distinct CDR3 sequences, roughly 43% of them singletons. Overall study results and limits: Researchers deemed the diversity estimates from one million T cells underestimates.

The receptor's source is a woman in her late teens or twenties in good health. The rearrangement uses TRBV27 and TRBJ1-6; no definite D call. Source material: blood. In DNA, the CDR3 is TGTGCCAGCTCTATCACGACTAATTCGCCCCTCCACTTT. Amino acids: CASSITTNSPLHF.